This T cell receptor beta chain was recorded in a study of blood T cell repertoires in COVID-19. The wider study: The study drew acute and convalescent COVID-19 samples from the United States, Italy and Spain. In each case, the material was cDNA or gDNA derived from T cells, B-cell-depleted T cells, or PBMCs.

Germline V lookup: CDR1 WNHNN, CDR2 SYGVQD (reference sequence). The CDR3 consists of 14 residues. Trimming stripped 6 bases from V and 3 bases from J, with 14 bases between. How the authors handled the data: Amplifying reference gene primers gave estimates of nucleated cell counts. Using immunoSEQ multiplex PCR, the repertoire was profiled, and TCRdb retains in-frame clones only, with some absent. The V and J calls and the clone size are those of that table, but D and trimming were determined from the DNA. The sample consists of roughly 60,000 clones, 75% to 85% of them appearing once. The TCR originated in a woman between 55 and 75 years old with acute or convalescent COVID-19. V and J are TRBV10-1 and TRBJ1-1; possible D gene TRBD1, 6 bases. Input material: peripheral blood. CDR3 bases: TGCGCCAGCAGACCGGGGCCAGGGGACACTGAAGCTTTCTTT. This gives the protein CASRPGPGDTEAFF.